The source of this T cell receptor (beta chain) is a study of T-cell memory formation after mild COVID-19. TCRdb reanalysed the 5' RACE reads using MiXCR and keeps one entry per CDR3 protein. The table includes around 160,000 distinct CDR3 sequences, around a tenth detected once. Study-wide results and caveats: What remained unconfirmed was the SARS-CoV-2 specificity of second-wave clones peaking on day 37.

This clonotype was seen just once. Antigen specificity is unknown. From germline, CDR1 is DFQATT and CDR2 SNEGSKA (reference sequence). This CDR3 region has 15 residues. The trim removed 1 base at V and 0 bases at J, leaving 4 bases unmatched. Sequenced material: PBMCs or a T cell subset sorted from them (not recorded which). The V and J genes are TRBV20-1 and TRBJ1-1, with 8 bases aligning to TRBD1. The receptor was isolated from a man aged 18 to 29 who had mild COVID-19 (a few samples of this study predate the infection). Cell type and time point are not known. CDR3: CSARGKDRVNTEAFF. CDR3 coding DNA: TGCAGTGCTAGAGGAAAGGACAGGGTGAACACTGAAGCTTTCTTT.